This T cell receptor beta chain was sequenced during a study of regulatory T cells in long-lasting Graves disease. CDR1 and CDR2 from the germline V gene are SGHRS and YFSETQ. The CDR3 length is 13 residues. Study conclusions and caveats: Persistent disease showed a preference for TRBV28, TRBJ1-2 and TRBJ2-5.

Time point denoted: newly diagnosed GD, antithyroid drugs for less than 3 months. PBMC RNA served as the TCR library source. About this clonotype itself: Its specificity is not known. An end of the junction does not agree with germline; a read error may underlie this.

In building TCR beta libraries, iRepertoire HTBI primers were used together with Arm-PCR of CDR3 regions. TCRdb redid the calling of the multiplex PCR reads with MiXCR, one entry per CDR3 protein. The sample carries about 420,000 distinct CDR3 sequences, approximately 16% recorded once. This sample also belongs to another study, concerning T cells in Graves' hyperthyroidism and ophthalmopathy. That publication notes: The majority of expanded thyroid clonotypes above 0.001 also appeared in blood.

The sequence came from a woman between 18 and 29 years old with Graves disease. The V and J genes are TRBV5-1 and TRBJ2-5, with D possibly TRBD1 on 5 matching bases. The starting material was peripheral blood mononuclear cells (PBMCs), obtained at new diagnosis, from a patient treated with antithyroid drugs. CDR3 DNA: TGCGCCAGCAGCTTGTACGGACAAGAGACCCAGTGCTTC. This gives the protein CASSLYGQETQCF. The whole variable domain, filled in from reference TRBV5-1 and TRBJ2-5, reads KAGVTQTPRYLIKTRGQQVTLSCSPISGHRSVSWYQQTPGQGLQFLFEYFSETQRNKGNFPGRFSGRQFSNSRSEMNVSTLELGDSALYLCASSLYGQETQCFGPGTRLLVL.